These 31 T cell receptor beta chains came from one sample sequenced in a study of blood T cell repertoires in COVID-19. Sequencing was performed with immunoSEQ multiplex PCR; in TCRdb, only in-frame clones are kept and a portion is missing. The top ten clones hold around 2% of a sample with more than 85,000 clones, roughly 87% of them seen once. What was sequenced was peripheral blood. These receptors were taken from a man between 45 and 60 years old with active COVID-19.

The V gene is TRBV19, the J gene TRBJ2-2; a weak D match, TRBD1 (6 bases). Germline CDR1 and CDR2: LNHDA and SQIVND (reference sequence). The CDR3 loop spans 14 amino acids. The V end lost 7 bases, the J end lost 4 bases, and 13 bases lay between the germline ends. The CDR3 is CASMGQGFTGELFF. DNA for the CDR3: TGTGCCAGTATGGGGCAGGGGTTCACCGGGGAGCTGTTTTTT.

V gene TRBV5-1 combines with J gene TRBJ2-1, with 7 positions matching TRBD2. From germline, CDR1 is SGHRS and CDR2 YFSETQ. The CDR3 is 15 residues long. The ends lost 4 bases at V and 3 bases at J; junction bases unmatched: 7. This chain's CDR3 is CASSPGLDRYNEQFF. CDR3 bases: TGCGCCAGCAGCCCCGGACTAGACCGCTACAATGAGCAGTTCTTC. The full variable domain, rest sourced from reference TRBV5-1 and TRBJ2-1, is KAGVTQTPRYLIKTRGQQVTLSCSPISGHRSVSWYQQTPGQGLQFLFEYFSETQRNKGNFPGRFSGRQFSNSRSEMNVSTLELGDSALYLCASSPGLDRYNEQFFGPGTRLTVL.

The chain has TRBV11-1 and TRBJ1-2; 8 bases match TRBD1. The CDR3 extends over 15 amino acids. Trimming cost V 4 bases and J 4 bases; bases outside gene matches: 8. Germline CDR1 SGHAT, CDR2 FQDESV (reference sequence). The CDR3 reads CASSWGTGGAYGYTF. Here the CDR3 DNA reads TGTGCCAGCAGCTGGGGGACAGGAGGCGCCTATGGCTACACCTTC.

The chain links TRBV7-2 to TRBJ2-5; TRBD1 matches at 10 bases. J lost 5 bases, V lost 11 bases, and 8 bases had no gene match. Germline CDR1 reads SGHTA; CDR2 reads FQGNSA. The CDR3 spans 13 residues. CDR3 in amino acids: CAVRDRGWETQYF. As DNA, the CDR3 is TGTGCCGTCAGGGACAGGGGATGGGAGACCCAGTACTTC.

The chain has TRBV11-2 and TRBJ2-2; no clear D. The CDR3 spans 12 residues. V was shortened by 5 bases and J by 7 bases, with 8 bases between the two germline ends. Germline values: CDR1 SGHAT, CDR2 FQNNGV. For the CDR3, the DNA is TGTGCCAGCAGCAGAGAGGTCGGGGAGCTGTTTTTT. Its protein product is CASSREVGELFF.

The rearrangement joins TRBV19 to TRBJ1-6; 11 bases fit TRBD1. Germline CDR1 LNHDA, CDR2 SQIVND (reference sequence). This CDR3 spans 18 amino acids. Trimming removed 6 bases from V and 10 bases from J; junction bases left unmatched: 17. This CDR3 is CASSSFNPGTGGGSPLHF. As DNA, the CDR3 is TGTGCCAGTAGCTCGTTCAACCCCGGGACAGGGGGAGGATCACCCCTCCACTTT.

This clone has just one count. The chain couples TRBV21-1 to TRBJ1-2; the table calls TRBD1, which could not be checked here. TRBV21-1 has pseudogene status. The CDR3 loop spans 19 amino acids. The CDR3 bases are TGTGCCAGCAGCACAAGGGAGACTGCGGGACAGGGGGCGAGCTATGGCTACACCTTC. It specifies CASSTRETAGQGASYGYTF.

The rearrangement uses TRBV11-2 and TRBJ2-5, with 9 bases matching TRBD1. The length of the CDR3 is 16 residues. V was clipped by 5 bases and J by 5 bases; unmatched bases: 12. Per the germline V gene, CDR1 is SGHAT and CDR2 is FQNNGV. The CDR3 region has the DNA TGTGCCAGCAGCCCCCCCGGGACAGGGATCATGGAGACCCAGTACTTC. Its translation is CASSPPGTGIMETQYF.

This chain uses TRBV11-2 with TRBJ1-1, with 8 bases matching TRBD1. The CDR3 runs to 14 residues. V dropped 5 bases and J dropped 5; count of bases not matched to a gene: 7. The germline gives CDR1 SGHAT, CDR2 FQNNGV. CDR3 protein: CASSTLTGVTEAFF. CDR3 nucleotides: TGTGCCAGCAGCACCCTGACAGGGGTTACTGAAGCTTTCTTT. The entire variable domain, with the rest obtained from reference TRBV11-2 and TRBJ1-1, is as follows: EAGVAQSPRYKIIEKRQSVAFWCNPISGHATLYWYQQILGQGPKLLIQFQNNGVVDDSQLPKDRFSAERLKGVDSTLKIQPAKLEDSAVYLCASSTLTGVTEAFFGQGTRLTVV.

The chain combines TRBV7-2 with TRBJ2-3, with D maybe TRBD1 (6 bases). V was pared by 8 bases and J by 2 bases, with 11 bases between. Germline V gives CDR1 SGHTA, CDR2 FQGNSA. This CDR3 has 13 amino acids. In nucleotides, the CDR3 is TGTGCCAGCGCGGACAGTACCACAGATACGCAGTATTTT. It specifies CASADSTTDTQYF.

The chain combines TRBV6-5 with TRBJ2-6; weak D call: TRBD2 (5 bases). Germline V gene data show CDR1 as MNHEY and CDR2 as SVGAGI. Trimming removed 0 bases from V and 3 bases from J, with 9 bases in between. CDR3 length equals 16 residues. In nucleotides, the CDR3 is TGTGCCAGCAGTTACTCGTTGGCGGGTGGGGCCAACGTCCTGACTTTC. Encoded protein: CASSYSLAGGANVLTF.

J is TRBJ2-2 and V is TRBV7-3; the D gene is possibly TRBD2 (6 bases). Trimming stripped 5 bases from V and 9 bases from J, with 19 bases between. Germline V gene sequence: CDR1 SGHTA, CDR2 FQGTGA. This CDR3 region has 15 residues. CDR3: CASSPGVGGERELFF. CDR3 coding DNA: TGTGCCAGCAGCCCCGGGGTCGGGGGAGAAAGGGAGCTGTTTTTT. Filled out from reference TRBV7-3 and TRBJ2-2, the complete variable domain reads GAGVSQTPSNKVTEKGKYVELRCDPISGHTALYWYRQSLGQGPEFLIYFQGTGAADDSGLPNDRFFAVRPEGSVSTLKIQRTERGDSAVYLCASSPGVGGERELFFGEGSRLTVL.

The chain uses TRBV7-9 and TRBJ1-1, with D tentatively TRBD1 (6 bases). V lost 6 bases and J lost 5, with 19 bases in between. The V gene's germline CDR1 is SEHNR and CDR2 FQNEAQ (reference sequence). The CDR3 is made up of 15 amino acids. The CDR3 protein is CASRTQGGGRTEAFF. CDR3 in DNA: TGTGCCAGCAGGACCCAAGGGGGAGGGCGGACTGAAGCTTTCTTT.

The chain has TRBV6-6 and TRBJ1-2; D is undetermined. Germline CDR1 MNHNY, CDR2 SVGAGI (reference sequence). V lost 7 bases, J lost 4 bases, and 16 bases lay in between. This CDR3 region has 14 residues. The chain's CDR3 is CASIALAPAYGYTF. The CDR3 DNA follows: TGTGCCAGCATTGCCCTAGCCCCGGCCTATGGCTACACCTTC.

The genes are TRBV11-3 and TRBJ2-1; D is uncertain. The CDR3 has 14 residues. The germline V gene encodes CDR1 SGHNT and CDR2 YENEEA. V was clipped by 2 bases and J by 6 bases, with 11 bases between them. The CDR3 DNA is TGTGCCAGCAGCTTACTGTCCGGGTCCAATGAGCAGTTCTTC. Its protein product is CASSLLSGSNEQFF.

This chain connects TRBV30 to TRBJ1-3, with D perhaps TRBD1 (6 bases). There are 15 residues in the CDR3. Germline lookup yields CDR1 GTSNPN and CDR2 SVGIG (reference sequence). V lost 2 bases and J 0 bases, leaving 11 bases between the germline ends. The CDR3 DNA reads as TGTGCCTGGAGTAGGGGGGGGACCTCTGGAAACACCATATATTTT. This translates into CAWSRGGTSGNTIYF. The full variable domain, with the rest looked up from reference TRBV30 and TRBJ1-3, is SQTIHQWPATLVQPVGSPLSLECTVEGTSNPNLYWYRQAAGRGLQLLFYSVGIGQISSEVPQNLSASRPQDRQFILSSKKLLLSDSGFYLCAWSRGGTSGNTIYFGEGSWLTVV.

The V gene is TRBV5-6, the J gene TRBJ1-2; TRBD1 agrees at 11 bases. CDR1 is SGHDT, CDR2 YYEEEE, per germline. V lost 4 bases and J lost 2; bases outside the gene matches: 4. This CDR3 has 15 amino acids. This chain's CDR3 is CASSPGTGGNYGYTF. DNA for the CDR3: TGTGCCAGCAGCCCCGGGACAGGGGGGAACTATGGCTACACCTTC.

CDR3 nucleotide sequence: TGTGCCAGCAGTTACACCAGTTACAATGAGCAGTTCTTC. Residues: CASSYTSYNEQFF. The chain employs TRBV6-6 and TRBJ2-1; D remains ambiguous. The CDR3 loop spans 13 amino acids. Looked up from germline, CDR1 is MNHNY and CDR2 is SVGAGI (reference sequence). V lost 2 bases and J lost 4, with 6 bases in between.

The chain joins TRBV6-5 to TRBJ2-7, with unresolved D. This CDR3 region has 13 residues. Trimming stripped 5 bases from V and 5 bases from J, with 13 bases between. In germline, CDR1 is MNHEY, CDR2 SVGAGI. CDR3 coding DNA: TGTGCCAGCAGTCCATTGTCAGTTGACGAGCAGTACTTC. Residues: CASSPLSVDEQYF.

This clone was seen only a few times. The V and J genes are TRBV29-1 and TRBJ1-1; D unclear. This CDR3 contains 10 residues. V shed 3 bases and J shed 4 bases, with 3 bases lying between them. Germline lookup yields CDR1 SQVTM and CDR2 ANQGSEA. The CDR3 DNA sequence: TGCAGCGTTGAGCGCACTGAAGCTTTCTTT. Translation: CSVERTEAFF.

V is TRBV24-1 and J is TRBJ1-2; 7 bases are shared with TRBD1. Germline assignment: CDR1 KGHDR and CDR2 SFDVKD. Losses at the gene ends were 10 bases for V and 3 bases for J; bases not matched to a gene: 4. The CDR3 is 12 residues long. This CDR3 reads CATQGPDYGYTF. For the CDR3, the DNA is TGTGCCACACAGGGGCCAGACTATGGCTACACCTTC.

A few counts support this clone. This chain connects TRBV9 to TRBJ2-7, with 9 bases matching TRBD1. CDR1 is SGDLS and CDR2 is YYNGEE in the germline V gene. J lost 4 bases, V lost 4 bases, and 6 bases had no gene match. The length of the CDR3 is 14 residues. Here the CDR3 reads CASSSPGQGYEQYF. The CDR3 coding sequence is TGTGCCAGCAGCTCTCCGGGACAGGGATACGAGCAGTACTTC.

The V and J genes are TRBV6-6 and TRBJ1-2, with 9 bases lining up with TRBD1. The germline V gene has CDR1 MNHNY and CDR2 SVGAGI (reference sequence). The ends lost 3 bases at V and 7 bases at J; junction bases unmatched: 9. The CDR3 runs to 15 residues. CDR3 sequence: CASSYSDRGGAGYTF. In DNA form, the CDR3 reads TGTGCCAGCAGTTATTCGGACAGGGGAGGTGCTGGCTACACCTTC.

The chain recombines TRBV6-1 with TRBJ2-7, with TRBD2 as a possible D gene (5 bases). Germline V gene data show CDR1 as MNHNS and CDR2 as SASEGT. With 2 bases removed from V and 3 bases from J, the gap between germline ends came to 14 bases. The length of the CDR3 is 15 residues. The CDR3 DNA reads as TGTGCCAGCAGTGAAAGCGGCGGCGGCATCTACGAGCAGTACTTC. Protein: CASSESGGGIYEQYF.

On this clone itself: The sample holds other DNA sequences that translate to the same CDR3. The rearrangement joins TRBV18 to TRBJ2-7; TRBD2 might be the D (5 bases). This CDR3 contains 13 residues. Germline V gene lookup returns CDR1 KGHSH and CDR2 LQKENI. V was clipped by 3 bases and J by 2 bases, with 8 bases between them. The CDR3 loop reads CASSPPGAYEQYF. The DNA for the CDR3 is TGTGCCAGCTCACCCCCCGGGGCCTACGAGCAGTACTTC.

This sequence joins TRBV7-2 and TRBJ1-4; D ambiguous. In germline, CDR1 is SGHTA, CDR2 FQGNSA. Trimming removed 2 bases at V and 7 bases at J, with 8 bases between. The CDR3 sequence is 13 residues long. CDR3 amino acids: CASSLYMSEKLFF. The CDR3 DNA follows: TGTGCCAGCAGCTTATATATGAGTGAAAAACTGTTTTTT. The full variable domain, completed using reference TRBV7-2 and TRBJ1-4, is GAGVSQSPSNKVTEKGKDVELRCDPISGHTALYWYRQSLGQGLEFLIYFQGNSAPDKSGLPSDRFSAERTGGSVSTLTIQRTQQEDSAVYLCASSLYMSEKLFFGSGTQLSVL.

The chain uses TRBV29-1 and TRBJ2-1; TRBD2 matches 8 bases. In germline, CDR1 is SQVTM, CDR2 ANQGSEA. Losses at the gene ends were 1 base for V and 2 bases for J; bases not matched to a gene: 19. The CDR3 covers 20 residues. The DNA for the CDR3 is TGCAGCGTTGAAGTTCGGTTATCAGCGGGGGTAATTCTTCCCTACAATGAGCAGTTCTTC. Translating gives CSVEVRLSAGVILPYNEQFF.

This clone has a single count. The chain employs TRBV6-6 and TRBJ2-7, with D unresolved. V was shortened by 0 bases and J by 0 bases, with 9 bases between the two germline ends. This CDR3 comprises 15 residues. From germline, CDR1 is MNHNY and CDR2 SVGAGI (reference sequence). DNA of the CDR3: TGTGCCAGCAGTTACTCGAGAGCGAGCTCCTACGAGCAGTACTTC. Encoded protein: CASSYSRASSYEQYF.

The V gene is TRBV7-2, the J gene TRBJ2-7, with 7 nucleotides matching TRBD2. CDR3 length equals 14 residues. Per the germline V gene, CDR1 is SGHTA and CDR2 is FQGNSA. V gave up 8 bases and J gave up 1 base; unmatched junction bases: 8. CDR3 nucleotides: TGTGCCAGCGGGAGGGGAGCGGTATCCTACGAGCAGTACTTC. It encodes CASGRGAVSYEQYF.

The chain uses TRBV7-8 and TRBJ1-1, with D perhaps matching TRBD1 (5 bases). CDR3 size: 14 residues. The germline CDR1 and CDR2 sequences are SGHVS and FQNEAQ. V gave up 1 base and J gave up 5 bases, with 11 bases separating them. The CDR3 region is CASSLVGGGTEAFF. CDR3 in DNA: TGTGCCAGCAGCTTAGTGGGGGGAGGGACTGAAGCTTTCTTT.

V and J are TRBV6-2 or TRBV6-3 and TRBJ1-5; TRBD1 agrees at 9 bases. Trimming at V came to 5 bases and at J to 6 bases, leaving 5 bases not matched to a gene. The length of the CDR3 is 14 residues. Germline V gene data show CDR1 as MNHEY and CDR2 as SVGEGT. The CDR3: CASSQGQGIQPQHF. The CDR3, as DNA: TGTGCCAGCAGTCAAGGACAGGGGATTCAGCCCCAGCATTTT.